These T cell receptor beta chains were read from a single sample in a study of identical twins. Each CDR3 protein is one row after TCRdb ran MiXCR on the 5' RACE reads. The sample consists of 200,000 to 250,000 distinct CDR3 sequences, about 7.5% of them appearing once. The same specimen was also included in a second study, on yellow fever vaccine responses in identical twins.

The specimen was memory (CD45RO+) T cells sorted from blood. The receptors derive from a woman younger than 30 in good health. Both conserved end residues are part of each CDR3. A D gene is named only where the DNA matches it firmly. For some rows the clone size is stated as once, few or many, or as a class when expanded; others skip it.

clone size	V gene	D gene	J gene	CDR3 DNA	CDR3 protein
many	TRBV25-1	-	TRBJ2-7	TGTGCCAGCAGTGAGTCGATAACGAGGGACGAGCAGTACTTC	CASSESITRDEQYF
few	TRBV11-2	TRBD1	TRBJ2-4	TGTGCCAGCAGCTCCTCGGTAGGACAGGGCCACATTCAGTACTTC	CASSSSVGQGHIQYF
many	TRBV5-1	-	TRBJ2-7	TGCGCCAGCAGCCCGAGGGAGCTTTCCTACGAGCAGTACTTC	CASSPRELSYEQYF
few	TRBV20-1	-	TRBJ2-5	TGCAGTGCTAGAGGGAGCGGGACAAAAGAGACCCAGTACTTC	CSARGSGTKETQYF
few	TRBV10-3	-	TRBJ2-1	TGTGCCATCAGTGACCAAGTGGGGCTCTCCTACAATGAGCAGTTCTTC	CAISDQVGLSYNEQFF
many	TRBV2	-	TRBJ1-2	TGTGCCAGCAGTGAAGCGGGGCAGGCACCAGCCGACTATGGCTACACCTTC	CASSEAGQAPADYGYTF
many	TRBV6-1	-	TRBJ2-2	TGTGCCAGCAGATCGGGACAAACGAACACCGGGGAGCTGTTTTTT	CASRSGQTNTGELFF
-	TRBV7-9	TRBD1	TRBJ2-1	TGTGCCAGCAGCGGCTACAGGGGAAGAAGTTACAATGAGCAGTTCTTC	CASSGYRGRSYNEQFF
-	TRBV5-6	-	TRBJ2-1	TGTGCCAGCAGCTTGGCGGGCAGGCGTGGAAACCCCACGTTCTTC	CASSLAGRRGNPTFF
few	TRBV9	TRBD2	TRBJ2-1	TGTGCCAGGAGGCTTATTGACGGGGGGGCAAATGAGCAGTTCTTC	CARRLIDGGANEQFF
-	TRBV28	-	TRBJ2-7	TGTGCCAGCAGAAGGGGGAAGGTTAACGAGCAGTACTTC	CASRRGKVNEQYF
few	TRBV4-3	-	TRBJ2-7	TGCGCCAGCAGCCAAGAGATAGGGAACTACGAGCAGTACTTC	CASSQEIGNYEQYF
-	TRBV4-1	-	TRBJ1-4	TGCGCCAGCAGCCCCAACAGGGATATGAAAAAACTGTTTTTT	CASSPNRDMKKLFF
many	TRBV29-1	-	TRBJ2-5	TGCAGCGTTGAAGTGGGTGGTAGAGAGACCCAGTACTTC	CSVEVGGRETQYF
few	TRBV5-1	-	TRBJ2-5	TGCGCCAGCAGCTTGGAGCAGGGCCCCGGGGCCCAGTACTTC	CASSLEQGPGAQYF
-	TRBV5-1	-	TRBJ1-3	TGCGCCAGCAGCTGGAGCCCAGACTCTGGAAACACCATATATTTT	CASSWSPDSGNTIYF
medium-sized	TRBV12-3/TRBV12-4	-	TRBJ2-3	TGTGCCAGCAAGGCCCCCGGGGCGGGAGATACGCAGTATTTT	CASKAPGAGDTQYF
many	TRBV6-5	TRBD2	TRBJ2-1	TGTGCCAGCGGTTACGGGACTAGCGGCTACAATGAGCAGTTCTTC	CASGYGTSGYNEQFF
-	TRBV28	-	TRBJ2-1	TGTGCCAGCAGTTTAATAGCCAGGGGAGGTAATGAGCAGTTCTTC	CASSLIARGGNEQFF
many	TRBV10-2	TRBD1	TRBJ1-2	TGCGCCAGCAGACATAGACAGGGAGACTATGGCTACACCTTC	CASRHRQGDYGYTF
many	TRBV20-1	-	TRBJ2-7	TGCAGTGCTAGTTGGCAGTCCTCCTACGAGCAGTACTTC	CSASWQSSYEQYF
many	TRBV7-2	TRBD2	TRBJ2-7	TGTGCCAGCAGCTTCTCTAGCGGGATCGAGCAGTACTTC	CASSFSSGIEQYF
many	TRBV6-1	-	TRBJ2-3	TGTGCCAGCAGACCCTTTTCCATTCCGGGTACGAGCACAGATACGCAGTATTTT	CASRPFSIPGTSTDTQYF
few	TRBV7-2	-	TRBJ2-7	TGTGCCAGCAGCCTAGAACCCAGCTCCTACGAGCAGTACTTC	CASSLEPSSYEQYF
-	TRBV6-5	TRBD2	TRBJ2-3	TGTGCCAGCAGTTACTCGGGGACTAGCGGAGGTAGCACAGATACGCAGTATTTT	CASSYSGTSGGSTDTQYF
many	TRBV7-6	-	TRBJ2-1	TGTGCCAGCAGCTTAGCTGGGAGTTCCAATGAGCAGTTCTTC	CASSLAGSSNEQFF
few	TRBV12-3/TRBV12-4	-	TRBJ2-1	TGTGCCAGCAGTTTAGCGGGGAAACTCTGGGATGAGCAGTTCTTC	CASSLAGKLWDEQFF
-	TRBV11-2	TRBD1	TRBJ2-3	TGTGCCAGCAGCTTAGGTACCCGGGACAGGGGAACAGATACGCAGTATTTT	CASSLGTRDRGTDTQYF
many	TRBV5-5	-	TRBJ2-3	TGTGCCAGCAGCTTGGGCGGGTCCGGAAAAGATTCGCAGTATTTT	CASSLGGSGKDSQYF
few	TRBV5-1	-	TRBJ1-1	TGCGCCAGCAGCGCGGACAGCCTTAACACTGAAGCTTTCTTT	CASSADSLNTEAFF
-	TRBV19	-	TRBJ2-2	TGTGCCAGTGGACCCGGGGAGCTGTTTTTT	CASGPGELFF
few	TRBV20-1	-	TRBJ2-5	TGCAGTGCTGTACCAGGAGCGAGGGTGGAGACCCAGTACTTC	CSAVPGARVETQYF
-	TRBV19	TRBD2	TRBJ2-1	TGTGCCAGTAGTATACCAGCGGGGGGCTACAATGAGCAGTTCTTC	CASSIPAGGYNEQFF
many	TRBV9	-	TRBJ1-1	TGTGCCAGCAGCGTAGCGCAAGTGAACACTGAAGCTTTCTTT	CASSVAQVNTEAFF
many	TRBV2	TRBD1	TRBJ2-3	TGTGCCAGCAGTAAACAGGGGGCTGGGGCAGATACGCAGTATTTT	CASSKQGAGADTQYF
few	TRBV7-9	-	TRBJ2-7	TGTGCCAGCAGCTTAGAGCTTACTAGTTCGCTTTACGAGCAGTACTTC	CASSLELTSSLYEQYF
-	TRBV5-1	-	TRBJ2-2	TGCGCCAGCAGCTCCGCAGCAAACAGGGCCACCGGGGAGCTGTTTTTT	CASSSAANRATGELFF
few	TRBV12-3/TRBV12-4	TRBD2	TRBJ2-1	TGTGCCAGCAGTGCCGGACGAACTAGCGGACCGGAAGATGAGCAGTTCTTC	CASSAGRTSGPEDEQFF
-	TRBV15	TRBD2	TRBJ2-5	TGTGCCACCAGCAGCGAGATTCTCCTCCGCGGGGGGGAGACCCAGTACTTC	CATSSEILLRGGETQYF
many	TRBV5-1	-	TRBJ1-4	TGCGCCAGCAGCTTCTCCTCAGGGTGGGATGAAAAACTGTTTTTT	CASSFSSGWDEKLFF
-	TRBV29-1	-	TRBJ2-7	TGCAGCGTTGAGGGGACGGACGTTGGGCAGTACTTC	CSVEGTDVGQYF